This TCR beta chain stems from a study of shared clonotypes between healthy human individuals. Researchers divided each subset's genomic DNA evenly across several immunoSEQ plates. For sorted subsets, approximately 0.2 ug DNA per replicate equaled about 31,000 T cell genomes. Only in-frame clones appear in the TCRdb table, and some are missing; sequencing was by immunoSEQ multiplex PCR. The sample consists of over 850,000 clones, roughly 74% of them appearing once. Trimming cost V 4 bases and J 7 bases; bases outside gene matches: 14. In germline, CDR1 is SGHRS, CDR2 YFSETQ. The CDR3 is 15 amino acids. Nashville, Tennessee was home to all donors, who were Caucasian adults.

The clonotype comes from a man aged 18 to 35 in good health. Some clones in this sample may be carry-over from other donors' samples. The source material was memory CD4+ T cells from PBMCs. Sample subset: CD45RA-negative fraction. The J gene is TRBJ2-7, the V gene TRBV5-1, with 7 bases that match TRBD2. CDR3 region: CASSNQPGPAGEQYF. CDR3 nucleotide sequence: TGCGCCAGCAGCAACCAACCGGGGCCAGCGGGGGAGCAGTACTTC.